This record looks at one T cell receptor beta chain sequence and its context. Its antigen is not known. This sample is drawn from a study of T-cell reconstitution after alpha-beta-depleted transplantation in children. A TCRbeta library incorporating unique molecular identifiers was prepared. From the PCR reads, TCRdb called clonotypes with MiXCR, one entry per CDR3 protein. This table holds more than 400,000 distinct CDR3 sequences, approximately 41% found once. The study, taken as a whole, reports: Where some patients showed high TCRbeta diversity at day 60, it came from recipient T cells and thymic progenitors that had survived. Newly generated T cells supplied most T-cell counts and diversity one year post-transplant. As was reported, about two months after transplant, alpha-beta T cells came from several hundred expanded graft clones.

The V gene's germline CDR1 is SGHVS and CDR2 FQNEAQ. V lost 5 bases and J lost 4, with 12 bases in between. The CDR3 has 13 residues. The sequences come from PBMCs, collected before TCRalphabeta/CD19-depleted stem cell transplant. V gene TRBV7-8 combines with J gene TRBJ2-7, with a possible D match to TRBD1 (7 bases). The clonotype originates from a girl aged 2-10 years with aplastic anemia, due to receive a stem cell transplant. CDR3 sequence reads: CASSVRGRYEQYF. The CDR3 DNA reads as TGTGCCAGCAGCGTCAGGGGGAGGTACGAGCAGTACTTC. The full variable domain, in which reference TRBV7-8 and TRBJ2-7 provide the parts outside the CDR3, is GAGVSQSPRYKVAKRGQDVALRCDPISGHVSLFWYQQALGQGPEFLTYFQNEAQLDKSGLPSDRFFAERPEGSVSTLKIQRTQQEDSAVYLCASSVRGRYEQYFGPGTRLTVT.